Presented here are 13 T cell receptor beta chains from one specimen sequenced in a study of beta chain features in type 1 diabetes. TCRB transcripts that were expressed got sequenced, as all of the isolated RNA had been reverse transcribed. Sequenced by immunoSEQ multiplex PCR; TCRdb stores in-frame clones only, minus some. There are 850,000 to 900,000 clones in the sample; about 17% occur only once, and 0.02% to 0.025% lies in the top ten. What was sequenced was naive CD4+ T cells from blood. Receptors originate from a woman between 18 and 29 years old in good health.

The rearrangement links TRBV7-9 to TRBJ2-1, with no clear D. V dropped 1 base and J dropped 7 bases, with 14 bases sitting between them. The germline gives CDR1 SEHNR, CDR2 FQNEAQ (reference sequence). This CDR3 is 15 amino acids long. CDR3 in amino acids: CASSLGRSGTNEQFF. The DNA for the CDR3 is TGTGCCAGCAGCTTAGGCAGGTCGGGCACGAATGAGCAGTTCTTC.

With respect to this clone: This specimen includes other DNA sequences encoding the same CDR3. The rearrangement links TRBV6-5 to TRBJ2-6; D unresolved. V lost 2 bases to trimming and J lost 0 bases, with 5 bases between them. This CDR3 spans 15 amino acids. CDR1 is MNHEY, CDR2 SVGAGI, per germline. The CDR3 DNA follows: TGTGCCAGCAGTTACCGGAGCTCTGGGGCCAACGTCCTGACTTTC. As protein: CASSYRSSGANVLTF.

The rearrangement joins TRBV7-3 to TRBJ2-5, with 8 nucleotides matching TRBD1. From germline, CDR1 is SGHTA and CDR2 FQGTGA. With 5 bases clipped from V and 5 bases from J, the junction kept 7 bases outside the gene matches. This CDR3 contains 14 residues. CDR3 nucleotides: TGTGCCAGCAGCCTGTCAGGGGGCCGGGAGACCCAGTACTTC. Translating it yields CASSLSGGRETQYF.

This clone was counted a few times. The rearrangement joins TRBV4-2 to TRBJ2-4; 8 bases match TRBD2. From germline, CDR1 is LGHNA and CDR2 YNFKEQ. The CDR3 is 19 amino acids. The V and J ends lost 1 base and 0 bases, in that order; junction bases with no gene match: 11. DNA for the CDR3: TGTGCCAGCAGCCAAGTCTGGACGGGAGGGAACATAGCCAAAAACATTCAGTACTTC. Protein sequence: CASSQVWTGGNIAKNIQYF.

V gene TRBV15 combines with J gene TRBJ2-3; no firm D call. V was cut by 0 bases and J by 3 bases, with 7 bases left in between. The CDR3 contains 14 residues. Germline CDR1 is LNHNV and CDR2 is YYDKDF (reference sequence). This chain's CDR3 is CATSRDLQTDTQYF. CDR3 DNA sequence: TGTGCCACCAGCAGAGATCTTCAAACAGATACGCAGTATTTT.

The chain couples TRBV28 to TRBJ2-7, with 10 positions matching TRBD1. Per the germline V gene, CDR1 is MDHEN and CDR2 is SYDVKM. CDR3 size: 14 residues. With 3 bases clipped from V and 9 bases from J, the junction kept 8 bases outside the gene matches. The CDR3 nucleotides read TGTGCCAGCAGTTTGCCAGGACAGGGGGTAAGGCAGTACTTC. The encoded protein is CASSLPGQGVRQYF.

This clone was picked up a small number of times. This rearrangement joins TRBV5-6 to TRBJ2-3, with D uncertain. Trimming took 0 bases from V and 1 from J, leaving 3 bases between them. Germline CDR1 SGHDT, CDR2 YYEEEE. The CDR3 length is 13 residues. CDR3 coding DNA: TGTGCCAGCAGCTTGGTTGGCACAGATACGCAGTATTTT. It codes for CASSLVGTDTQYF.

This clone was seen only a few times. The J gene is TRBJ2-3, the V gene TRBV19; 10 nucleotides line up with TRBD2. The V segment lost 4 bases and the J segment 3 bases; nucleotides outside the gene matches: 10. Germline V CDR1 and CDR2: LNHDA, SQIVND (reference sequence). The CDR3 is 17 amino acids. CDR3 region: CASSTHPSGRATDTQYF. In DNA, the CDR3 is TGTGCCAGTAGTACTCACCCTAGCGGGAGAGCAACAGATACGCAGTATTTT. The full variable domain, in which reference TRBV19 and TRBJ2-3 provide the parts outside the CDR3, is DGGITQSPKYLFRKEGQNVTLSCEQNLNHDAMYWYRQDPGQGLRLIYYSQIVNDFQKGDIAEGYSVSREKKESFPLTVTSAQKNPTAFYLCASSTHPSGRATDTQYFGPGTRLTVL.

This chain links TRBV7-2 with TRBJ2-7; D unclear. Between the trimmed V and J ends, which lost 1 base and 0 bases, there was a span of 10 bases. The CDR3 length is 15 residues. CDR1 and CDR2 from the germline V gene are SGHTA and FQGNSA. In DNA form, the CDR3 reads TGTGCCAGCAGCTTAGAGGTCTGGGGCTCCTACGAGCAGTACTTC. As protein: CASSLEVWGSYEQYF.

This clone was counted only a few times. The chain recombines TRBV7-9 with TRBJ2-5, with 8 bases fitting TRBD1. Trimming removed 2 bases from V and 5 bases from J; junction bases left unmatched: 7. The CDR3 consists of 15 residues. The germline V gene encodes CDR1 SEHNR and CDR2 FQNEAQ (reference sequence). The CDR3 sequence: CASSLKTGAVETQYF. Written as DNA, the CDR3 is TGTGCCAGCAGCTTAAAGACAGGGGCCGTGGAGACCCAGTACTTC.

This chain uses TRBV7-9 with TRBJ2-7; maybe TRBD2 (5 bases). Trimming cost V 1 base and J 2 bases, with 12 bases left between them. In germline, CDR1 is SEHNR, CDR2 FQNEAQ (reference sequence). This CDR3 has 15 amino acids. CDR3 nucleotides: TGTGCCAGCAGCTTAGTTCGAGGGCCCACCTACGAGCAGTACTTC. This gives the protein CASSLVRGPTYEQYF.

V usage is TRBV4-2 and J usage is TRBJ1-2; 7 bases agree with TRBD1. V trimming: 2 bases; J trimming: 5 bases; junction bases outside the gene matches: 8. CDR1 is LGHNA, CDR2 YNFKEQ, per germline. CDR3 size: 15 residues. The CDR3 protein is CASSQTTGTAYGYTF. CDR3 coding DNA: TGTGCCAGCAGCCAAACCACCGGGACAGCTTATGGCTACACCTTC.

This chain joins TRBV18 and TRBJ2-4, with TRBD1 as a possible D gene (9 bases). V dropped 2 bases and J dropped 9 bases, with 29 bases sitting between them. The CDR3 spans 19 residues. The V gene's germline CDR1 is KGHSH and CDR2 LQKENI. CDR3 in amino acids: CASSPTGQGSAGGRSIQYF. The CDR3 DNA reads TGTGCCAGCTCACCAACGGGACAGGGATCGGCGGGAGGCCGGAGCATTCAGTACTTC.